This T cell receptor (beta chain) was identified in a study of blood T cell repertoires in COVID-19. This clone was detected only once. Here immunoSEQ multiplex PCR was the method, and the copy in TCRdb shows in-frame clones only, minus some. The table has about 61,000 clones, 70% to 80% seen once; the top ten hold about a fifth. This CDR3 region has 13 residues. The germline V and J ends were trimmed by 5 bases and 4 bases, with 8 bases remaining between them. Germline CDR1 and CDR2: KGHSH and LQKENI. This receptor was taken from a man older than 75 with active or convalescent COVID-19. The chain employs TRBV18 and TRBJ2-2, with D possibly matching TRBD2 (6 bases). The source material was peripheral blood. The CDR3 is CASSAGSTGELFF. The CDR3 nucleotides read TGTGCCAGCTCAGCCGGGAGCACCGGGGAGCTGTTTTTT.